Shown below are 23 T cell receptor beta chains from a single sample sequenced in a study of T-cell memory formation after mild COVID-19. TCRdb itself ran the 5' RACE reads through MiXCR, one entry per CDR3 protein. The sample has around 410,000 distinct CDR3 sequences, about 22% seen once. Sequencing was done on a sample of PBMCs or a T cell subset sorted from them (not recorded which). The receptor set was obtained from an adult woman who had mild COVID-19 (a few samples of this study predate the infection). Cell type and time point are not known.

This clonotype was recorded a few times. The J gene is TRBJ1-5, the V gene TRBV6-6, with D possibly matching TRBD1 (5 bases). CDR3 length: 15 amino acids. The germline CDR1 and CDR2 sequences are MNHNY and SVGAGI (reference sequence). The V end lost 2 bases, the J end lost 2 bases, and 10 bases lay between the germline ends. The CDR3 spells CASSYERGGNQPQHF. As DNA, the CDR3 is TGTGCCAGCAGTTACGAGCGGGGGGGCAATCAGCCCCAGCATTTT.

This clonotype was picked up a small number of times. V gene TRBV20-1 combines with J gene TRBJ2-7, with 12 bases identical to TRBD1. Germline V gene lookup returns CDR1 DFQATT and CDR2 SNEGSKA (reference sequence). The length of the CDR3 is 17 residues. V lost 0 bases, J lost 2 bases, and 8 bases stayed unmatched. The CDR3 DNA is TGCAGTGCTAGAGATTCGGGACAGGGGGCTTTTCCCTACGAGCAGTACTTC. Translating it yields CSARDSGQGAFPYEQYF.

This clonotype was counted only a few times. V usage is TRBV7-2 and J usage is TRBJ2-3, with TRBD2 as a possible D gene (6 bases). Trimming left V 2 bases short and J 4 bases short, with 16 bases between. This CDR3 has 16 residues. Germline CDR1 reads SGHTA; CDR2 reads FQGNSA. CDR3 nucleotides: TGTGCCAGCAGCTTAAAGCTAGCGACACCTCCAGATACGCAGTATTTT. Residues: CASSLKLATPPDTQYF.

V gene TRBV20-1 combines with J gene TRBJ2-1; D may be TRBD2 (5 bases). V was clipped by 1 base and J by 6 bases, with 10 bases between them. The CDR3 is 13 residues long. Germline V gene lookup returns CDR1 DFQATT and CDR2 SNEGSKA (reference sequence). CDR3 sequence reads: CSARASGLNEQFF. CDR3 nucleotides: TGCAGTGCTAGAGCGAGCGGACTCAATGAGCAGTTCTTC.

This chain joins TRBV6-1 and TRBJ2-5; no reliable D call. V shed 3 bases and J shed 2 bases, with 10 bases lying between them. This CDR3 comprises 14 residues. Germline CDR1 is MNHNS and CDR2 is SASEGT. The CDR3 coding sequence is TGTGCCAGCAGTGATTTTTTTGGGCAAGAGACCCAGTACTTC. It yields the protein CASSDFFGQETQYF.

This clonotype was detected only a few times. This sequence joins TRBV20-1 and TRBJ2-3; tentative D call: TRBD1 (5 bases). This CDR3 has 12 amino acids. The V gene lost 8 bases and the J gene lost 0 bases, with 9 bases spanning the gap. The V gene's germline CDR1 is DFQATT and CDR2 SNEGSKA (reference sequence). The CDR3 nucleotides are TGCAGTCAAAAGGGGAGCACAGATACGCAGTATTTT. Amino acids: CSQKGSTDTQYF.

This clonotype came up once. The V and J genes are TRBV7-9 and TRBJ1-3, with D possibly being TRBD1 (5 bases). V gave up 6 bases and J gave up 0 bases, with 9 bases separating them. The CDR3 runs 14 residues. Germline assignment: CDR1 SEHNR and CDR2 FQNEAQ (reference sequence). The CDR3 protein is CASSSGLSGNTIYF. The CDR3 DNA follows: TGTGCCAGCAGTTCAGGGCTCTCTGGAAACACCATATATTTT.

This clonotype was observed a handful of times. The J gene is TRBJ2-7, the V gene TRBV30; the D call may be TRBD1 or TRBD2 (5 bases each). This CDR3 has 12 residues. V gave up 3 bases and J gave up 6 bases, with 12 bases separating them. Germline V gives CDR1 GTSNPN, CDR2 SVGIG (reference sequence). CDR3 nucleotide sequence: TGTGCCTGGAGCCTTATTGGGGGCGAGCAGTACTTC. It encodes CAWSLIGGEQYF.

This clonotype was counted a few times. J is TRBJ2-3 and V is TRBV4-3, with no clear D. Germline V gene data show CDR1 as LGHNA and CDR2 as YSLEER. Deletions cut 0 bases from V and 2 bases from J, with 12 bases between. This CDR3 has 16 amino acids. The CDR3 DNA sequence: TGCGCCAGCAGCCAAGATCACGGCAGGTTCACAGATACGCAGTATTTT. It specifies CASSQDHGRFTDTQYF.

The V and J genes are TRBV29-1 and TRBJ1-1, with D hard to call. CDR3 length equals 12 residues. CDR1 and CDR2 from the germline V gene are SQVTM and ANQGSEA. V gave up 0 bases and J gave up 8 bases, with 10 bases separating them. The CDR3 DNA reads as TGCAGCGTTGAAGATATTCCCTCAGAAGCTTTCTTT. Translated: CSVEDIPSEAFF.

The V and J genes are TRBV6-2 or TRBV6-3 and TRBJ2-6, with D perhaps matching TRBD2 (6 bases). This CDR3 is 15 amino acids long. Trimming took 7 bases from V and 2 from J, leaving 12 bases between them. The germline gives CDR1 MNHEY, CDR2 SVGEGT. Written as DNA, the CDR3 is TGTGCCAGCACCTCCGGAGGGACTGGGGCCAACGTCCTGACTTTC. Translated: CASTSGGTGANVLTF.

This clonotype was observed at least ten times. The V call is TRBV20-1, the J call TRBJ2-3, with D unresolved. Germline loops: CDR1 DFQATT, CDR2 SNEGSKA (reference sequence). Trimming took 3 bases from V and 4 from J, leaving 8 bases between them. This CDR3 comprises 12 residues. This chain's CDR3 is CSARPHSDTQYF. Here the CDR3 DNA reads TGCAGTGCTAGGCCCCATTCAGATACGCAGTATTTT.

The J gene is TRBJ2-1, the V gene TRBV7-3, with 11 bases aligning to TRBD2. Germline V gene data show CDR1 as SGHTA and CDR2 as FQGTGA. The J segment lost 7 bases and the V segment lost 1 base, leaving 15 bases of the junction unmatched. The CDR3 consists of 19 residues. The CDR3 region is CASSLRGSGRAGGRNEQFF. The CDR3, as DNA: TGTGCCAGCAGCTTAAGGGGTAGCGGGAGGGCCGGGGGAAGGAATGAGCAGTTCTTC. Looking up the rest from reference TRBV7-3 and TRBJ2-1 gives the full variable domain: GAGVSQTPSNKVTEKGKYVELRCDPISGHTALYWYRQSLGQGPEFLIYFQGTGAADDSGLPNDRFFAVRPEGSVSTLKIQRTERGDSAVYLCASSLRGSGRAGGRNEQFFGPGTRLTVL.

This clonotype was detected only a few times. The gene calls are TRBV2 and TRBJ2-3, with D possibly matching TRBD1 (6 bases). This CDR3 is 15 amino acids long. Germline CDR1 reads SNHLY; CDR2 reads FYNNEI. Trimming removed 4 bases from V and 1 base from J, with 12 bases in between. This chain's CDR3 is CASSGTGTRTDTQYF. The CDR3 DNA follows: TGTGCCAGCAGTGGTACAGGGACCCGCACAGATACGCAGTATTTT.

This clonotype has a handful of counts. The rearrangement links TRBV29-1 to TRBJ1-1; 8 bases are a match to TRBD1. J was trimmed by 1 base and V by 3 bases; bases with no gene match: 7. The CDR3 has 15 amino acids. Looked up from germline, CDR1 is SQVTM and CDR2 is ANQGSEA. The chain's CDR3 is CSVDPRQGKNTEAFF. CDR3 nucleotide sequence: TGCAGCGTTGACCCCAGACAGGGGAAGAACACTGAAGCTTTCTTT.

Ten or more counts support this clonotype. The chain joins TRBV12-3 or TRBV12-4 to TRBJ1-1; D gene unclear. Trimming took 3 bases from V and 2 from J, leaving 10 bases between them. This CDR3 is 14 amino acids long. CDR3 DNA: TGTGCCAGCAGTTTCCGGCAAATAAACACTGAAGCTTTCTTT. Amino acids: CASSFRQINTEAFF.

The J gene is TRBJ1-2, the V gene TRBV5-6, with 8 bases fitting TRBD1. The germline gives CDR1 SGHDT, CDR2 YYEEEE. J was trimmed by 7 bases and V by 1 base; bases with no gene match: 9. The CDR3 extends over 15 amino acids. This chain's CDR3 is CASSLFGRGQGGYTF. The CDR3 DNA reads TGTGCCAGCAGCTTGTTCGGCAGGGGGCAGGGTGGCTACACCTTC.

This clonotype was seen more than once but under ten times. CDR3 bases: TGTGCCAGCAGAACCGGGACAACCTCTGGAAACACCATATATTTT. The encoded protein is CASRTGTTSGNTIYF. The chain uses TRBV12-3 or TRBV12-4 and TRBJ1-3, with D perhaps TRBD1 (6 bases). The V and J ends lost 6 bases and 0 bases respectively, with 12 bases between them. The CDR3 is made up of 15 amino acids.

The chain is built from TRBV6-1 and TRBJ1-5, with TRBD1 matching over 8 bases. J gave up 7 bases and V 4 bases, and 3 bases lay outside the gene matches. From germline, CDR1 is MNHNS and CDR2 SASEGT. The CDR3 is 13 amino acids. The CDR3 spells CASSGQGRQPQHF. Here the CDR3 DNA reads TGTGCCAGCAGTGGACAGGGGAGGCAGCCCCAGCATTTT.

This clonotype was observed at least ten times. The chain's CDR3 is CSASTGQGDVNVLTF. The DNA of the CDR3 is TGCAGTGCTAGTACGGGACAGGGCGATGTCAACGTCCTGACTTTC. The gene calls are TRBV20-1 and TRBJ2-6; 9 bases agree with TRBD1. The CDR3 spans 15 residues. Germline assignment: CDR1 DFQATT and CDR2 SNEGSKA (reference sequence). Germline trimming cut 3 bases from V and 9 bases from J; bases unmatched to any gene: 9.

This clonotype has a single count. The genes are TRBV9 and TRBJ1-6; no clear D gene. CDR1 and CDR2 from the germline V gene are SGDLS and YYNGEE. The CDR3 has 15 amino acids. V was pared by 3 bases and J by 9 bases, with 16 bases between. The CDR3 here is CASSETGWVGSPLHF. DNA of the CDR3: TGTGCCAGCAGCGAAACTGGTTGGGTTGGTTCACCCCTCCACTTT.

The chain uses TRBV7-3 and TRBJ2-3; 14 bases line up with TRBD2. The V gene's germline CDR1 is SGHTA and CDR2 FQGTGA. Trimming removed 1 base from V and 4 bases from J; junction bases left unmatched: 1. This CDR3 is 16 amino acids long. The CDR3 bases are TGTGCCAGCAGCTTAATGGGACTAGCGGGAGCAGATACGCAGTATTTT. It yields the protein CASSLMGLAGADTQYF.

The gene calls are TRBV6-5 and TRBJ1-2; 8 bases map to TRBD1. CDR3 length: 16 residues. Germline loops: CDR1 MNHEY, CDR2 SVGAGI. The trim removed 0 bases at V and 2 bases at J, leaving 5 bases unmatched. The CDR3 loop is CASSYSSRGQNYGYTF. The CDR3 nucleotides read TGTGCCAGCAGTTACTCCAGCAGGGGGCAGAACTATGGCTACACCTTC.